This TCR beta chain was sequenced for a study of T cell responses to AZD1222 COVID-19 vaccine. Broader study findings: When two AZD1222 doses had been given, Spike-specific TCR breadth and depth rose. Just a handful of people given AZD1222 tested seropositive at baseline. Possibly, clonal diversity was underestimated; donors were largely white British and included more females. Epitopes outside B.1.351 and B.1.1.7 mutated regions reportedly drew nearly half of spike TCRs.

CDR1 is SEHNR, CDR2 FQNEAQ, per germline (reference sequence). V lost 1 base to trimming and J lost 6 bases, with 8 bases between them. The CDR3 has 13 residues. For this clone: Antigen specificity is unknown.

This table comes from immunoSEQ multiplex PCR, and its TCRdb copy is limited to in-frame clones, with some not included. Of 210,000 or so clones detected, approximately 94% appear once; the ten largest clones hold 1.7%. The sample consisted of peripheral blood, taken 28 days after the second dose of the MenACWY control vaccine. The gene calls are TRBV7-9 and TRBJ2-3; D gene ambiguous. The sequence came from an adult who received the MenACWY meningococcal vaccine as a control. CDR3: CASSLEFGDTQYF. DNA for the CDR3: TGTGCCAGCAGCTTAGAGTTTGGGGATACGCAGTATTTT. Using reference TRBV7-9 and TRBJ2-3 for the parts outside the CDR3, the full variable domain is DTGVSQNPRHKITKRGQNVTFRCDPISEHNRLYWYRQTLGQGPEFLTYFQNEAQLEKSRLLSDRFSAERPKGSFSTLEIQRTEQGDSAMYLCASSLEFGDTQYFGPGTRLTVL.